Below are 24 T cell receptor beta chains sequenced from a single sample in a study of T-cell memory formation after mild COVID-19. MiXCR was run by TCRdb on the 5' RACE reads, yielding one entry per CDR3 protein. The data hold 360,000 or so distinct CDR3 sequences, with under 30% observed a single time. Material: PBMCs or a T cell subset sorted from them (not recorded which). The receptors originated from an adult woman who had mild COVID-19 (a few samples of this study predate the infection). Cell type and time point are not known.

The chain has TRBV6-5 and TRBJ2-7, with TRBD1 matching 7 bases. Unmatched junction bases numbered 9, after V lost 0 bases and J lost 7 bases. The CDR3 spans 15 residues. CDR1 and CDR2 from the germline V gene are MNHEY and SVGAGI. As DNA, the CDR3 is TGTGCCAGCAGTTACTCCGCGACAGGGTCGAGGGAGCAGTACTTC. Protein sequence: CASSYSATGSREQYF.

This clonotype has only a few counts. The chain links TRBV3-1 to TRBJ2-1, with D perhaps TRBD2 (6 bases). The ends were cut back, 4 bases at V and 7 bases at J, with 17 bases in the middle. CDR1 is LGHDT and CDR2 is YNNKEL in the germline V gene (reference sequence). The CDR3 is 15 amino acids. The CDR3 spells CASSPGRSRENEQFF. Here the CDR3 DNA reads TGTGCCAGCAGCCCAGGGAGGTCGAGAGAGAATGAGCAGTTCTTC.

This clonotype was observed a handful of times. V gene TRBV7-9 combines with J gene TRBJ2-3; D may correspond to TRBD1 or TRBD2 (5 bases each). Deletions cut 1 base from V and 6 bases from J, with 11 bases between. The CDR3 covers 14 residues. CDR1 and CDR2 (germline): SEHNR, FQNEAQ (reference sequence). The CDR3 protein is CASSLGDGPDTQYF. CDR3 sequence (DNA): TGTGCCAGCAGCTTAGGGGACGGGCCGGATACGCAGTATTTT.

This clonotype has a single count. This chain uses TRBV5-4 with TRBJ1-2, with D unresolved. The CDR3 totals 16 residues. The germline V gene encodes CDR1 SGHNT and CDR2 YYREEE (reference sequence). With 4 bases removed from V and 4 bases from J, the gap between germline ends came to 20 bases. CDR3 DNA sequence: TGTGCCAGCAGCCCTTCTCATGACCCTCCCTTCTATGGCTACACCTTC. It yields the protein CASSPSHDPPFYGYTF.

There are many counts of this clonotype. The chain couples TRBV7-2 to TRBJ2-1; D uncertain. Germline CDR1 SGHTA, CDR2 FQGNSA. The V gene lost 1 base and the J gene lost 3 bases, with 13 bases spanning the gap. The CDR3 has 16 amino acids. This chain's CDR3 is CASSLEGLTHYNEQFF. The CDR3 nucleotides read TGTGCCAGCAGCTTAGAAGGCCTTACGCACTACAATGAGCAGTTCTTC.

This clonotype turned up a few times. V gene TRBV5-1 combines with J gene TRBJ2-5, with D possibly matching TRBD2 (5 bases). V was shortened by 0 bases and J by 5 bases, with 17 bases between the two germline ends. The CDR3 sequence is 16 residues long. Germline values: CDR1 SGHRS, CDR2 YFSETQ. The CDR3 is CASSLAPVGELETQYF. The CDR3 DNA reads as TGCGCCAGCAGCTTGGCGCCAGTTGGGGAGCTCGAGACCCAGTACTTC.

This chain joins TRBV14 and TRBJ2-3; tentative D call: TRBD1 (6 bases). Looked up from germline, CDR1 is SGHDN and CDR2 is FVKESK. V gave up 0 bases and J gave up 5 bases, with 12 bases separating them. The length of the CDR3 is 15 residues. CDR3 residues: CASSQEKGVGDTQYF. CDR3 nucleotide sequence: TGTGCCAGCAGCCAAGAGAAGGGGGTTGGAGATACGCAGTATTTT. Combining the CDR3 with reference TRBV14 and TRBJ2-3 gives the whole variable domain EAGVTQFPSHSVIEKGQTVTLRCDPISGHDNLYWYRRVMGKEIKFLLHFVKESKQDESGMPNNRFLAERTGGTYSTLKVQPAELEDSGVYFCASSQEKGVGDTQYFGPGTRLTVL.

This clonotype was found a few times. The J gene is TRBJ1-1, the V gene TRBV9; unclear D gene. The CDR3 totals 14 residues. From germline, CDR1 is SGDLS and CDR2 YYNGEE. V was cut by 4 bases and J by 1 base, with 11 bases left in between. This CDR3 is CASSHSGGNTEAFF. The DNA of the CDR3 is TGTGCCAGCAGCCATTCCGGCGGGAACACTGAAGCTTTCTTT.

In its sample, this clonotype was seen a few times. The CDR3 region has the DNA TGTGCCAGCAGCCCATCGGGGACGGGAACACGGCAGTATTTT. This codes for CASSPSGTGTRQYF. V is TRBV7-7 and J is TRBJ2-3, with D tentatively TRBD1 or TRBD2 (5 bases each). V dropped 5 bases and J dropped 11 bases, with 20 bases sitting between them. Germline lookup yields CDR1 SSHAT and CDR2 FNYEAQ (reference sequence). The CDR3 runs to 14 residues.

The chain employs TRBV7-9 and TRBJ1-4, with D uncertain. The CDR3 is made up of 12 amino acids. The germline V gene has CDR1 SEHNR and CDR2 FQNEAQ (reference sequence). Trimming pared 1 base from V and 11 bases from J, leaving 8 bases between. The CDR3 here is CASSLELTKLFF. DNA of the CDR3: TGTGCCAGCAGCTTAGAATTAACTAAACTGTTTTTT.

V is TRBV15 and J is TRBJ2-2; TRBD1 aligns across 9 bases. Germline CDR1 and CDR2: LNHNV and YYDKDF (reference sequence). The length of the CDR3 is 18 residues. Trimming cost V 5 bases and J 3 bases; bases outside gene matches: 13. The CDR3, as DNA: TGTGCCACCAGCGGAAGACCTAGGGACAGGGTTTACACCGGGGAGCTGTTTTTT. It is translated as CATSGRPRDRVYTGELFF.

The chain joins TRBV7-2 to TRBJ2-7, with a weak D call TRBD2 (6 bases). The V and J ends lost 5 bases and 4 bases respectively, with 21 bases between them. CDR1 is SGHTA and CDR2 is FQGNSA in the germline V gene. This CDR3 has 16 amino acids. The chain's CDR3 is CASSNPLRRGRYEQYF. The CDR3 DNA reads TGTGCCAGCAGCAATCCCCTCCGGCGGGGTCGTTACGAGCAGTACTTC.

This clonotype has only a few counts. The chain combines TRBV7-8 with TRBJ2-3; D gene ambiguous. Trimming stripped 8 bases from V and 2 bases from J, with 14 bases between. CDR3 length: 14 amino acids. Germline assignment: CDR1 SGHVS and CDR2 FQNEAQ. CDR3 amino acids: CASGSPGATDTQYF. Written as DNA, the CDR3 is TGTGCCAGCGGCTCACCGGGCGCCACAGATACGCAGTATTTT.

The rearrangement uses TRBV6-5 and TRBJ2-7, with D possibly TRBD2 on 5 matching bases. There are 13 residues in the CDR3. CDR1 and CDR2 (germline): MNHEY, SVGAGI. V was trimmed by 7 bases and J by 0 bases, leaving 10 bases between them. This CDR3 reads CASKEASSYEQYF. The CDR3 DNA sequence: TGTGCCAGCAAGGAGGCATCCTCCTACGAGCAGTACTTC.

The chain carries TRBV2 and TRBJ1-6, with D possibly matching TRBD1 (5 bases). Looked up from germline, CDR1 is SNHLY and CDR2 is FYNNEI. This CDR3 is built from 14 residues. Trimming took off 0 bases at V and 10 bases at J, with 10 bases between the two ends. The CDR3 coding sequence is TGTGCCAGCAGTGAAGCGGACGGGGCCTCACCCCTCCACTTT. Translated, it gives CASSEADGASPLHF.

This clonotype was detected only a few times. The rearrangement uses TRBV4-3 and TRBJ2-2, with D hard to call. This CDR3 is built from 16 residues. Deletions cut 4 bases from V and 6 bases from J, with 18 bases between. The V gene's germline CDR1 is LGHNA and CDR2 YSLEER. The CDR3, as DNA: TGCGCCAGCAGCCGCAAACCCTGGACCTCCCCCGGGGAGCTGTTTTTT. Its translation: CASSRKPWTSPGELFF.

In DNA form, the CDR3 reads TGCGCCAGCAGCTTGGATTACGGGAGAGAGACCCAGTACTTC. It encodes CASSLDYGRETQYF. V gene TRBV5-1 combines with J gene TRBJ2-5, with D possibly being TRBD2 (6 bases). Trimming took off 0 bases at V and 4 bases at J, with 10 bases between the two ends. The germline V gene encodes CDR1 SGHRS and CDR2 YFSETQ. This CDR3 region has 14 residues. The whole variable domain, filled in from reference TRBV5-1 and TRBJ2-5, reads KAGVTQTPRYLIKTRGQQVTLSCSPISGHRSVSWYQQTPGQGLQFLFEYFSETQRNKGNFPGRFSGRQFSNSRSEMNVSTLELGDSALYLCASSLDYGRETQYFGPGTRLLVL.

This clonotype was detected a few times. V is TRBV11-2 and J is TRBJ1-5; 10 positions agree with TRBD1. Germline lookup yields CDR1 SGHAT and CDR2 FQNNGV. The junction had 5 bases not matched to a gene; V was cut back by 0 bases and J by 6 bases. CDR3 length: 16 amino acids. The CDR3 sequence is CASSLEGQGRSQPQHF. In DNA, the CDR3 is TGTGCCAGCAGCTTAGAGGGACAGGGGAGAAGTCAGCCCCAGCATTTT.

The chain employs TRBV7-2 and TRBJ2-7; D remains unclear. Germline values: CDR1 SGHTA, CDR2 FQGNSA. V was trimmed by 6 bases and J by 2 bases, leaving 14 bases between them. This CDR3 region has 14 residues. The CDR3 DNA reads as TGTGCCAGCAGTGCAGCGCCGGGCGCCTACGAGCAGTACTTC. This translates into CASSAAPGAYEQYF.

This clonotype was seen a few times. The chain couples TRBV15 to TRBJ2-5; D tentatively fits TRBD1 or TRBD2 (6 bases each). The CDR3 totals 14 residues. CDR1 is LNHNV and CDR2 is YYDKDF in the germline V gene (reference sequence). Trimming cost V 0 bases and J 6 bases, with 11 bases left between them. The CDR3: CATSREGGGKTQYF. CDR3 bases: TGTGCCACCAGCAGAGAGGGGGGCGGGAAGACCCAGTACTTC.

The chain links TRBV5-6 to TRBJ1-1; D gene ambiguous. The CDR3 length is 13 residues. Germline V gene lookup returns CDR1 SGHDT and CDR2 YYEEEE. V lost 3 bases and J 0 bases, leaving 6 bases between the germline ends. The CDR3 loop is CASSSAVNTEAFF. The CDR3 nucleotides are TGTGCCAGCAGCTCCGCAGTGAACACTGAAGCTTTCTTT. Combining the CDR3 with reference TRBV5-6 and TRBJ1-1 gives the whole variable domain DAGVTQSPTHLIKTRGQQVTLRCSPKSGHDTVSWYQQALGQGPQFIFQYYEEEERQRGNFPDRFSGHQFPNYSSELNVNALLLGDSALYLCASSSAVNTEAFFGQGTRLTVV.

The chain is built from TRBV5-1 and TRBJ1-5; 10 bases align to TRBD1. The CDR3 is 14 amino acids. Germline V lookup: CDR1 SGHRS, CDR2 YFSETQ. V gave up 5 bases and J gave up 6 bases; unmatched junction bases: 5. This CDR3 is CASSTGTGAQPQHF. The CDR3 DNA follows: TGCGCCAGCAGTACCGGGACAGGGGCTCAGCCCCAGCATTTT. The full variable domain, completed using reference TRBV5-1 and TRBJ1-5, is KAGVTQTPRYLIKTRGQQVTLSCSPISGHRSVSWYQQTPGQGLQFLFEYFSETQRNKGNFPGRFSGRQFSNSRSEMNVSTLELGDSALYLCASSTGTGAQPQHFGDGTRLSIL.

CDR3 bases: TGTGCCTGGAGTCTAATAGGGACGCTTGGCTACACCTTC. This encodes CAWSLIGTLGYTF. The rearrangement uses TRBV30 and TRBJ1-2, with a possible D match to TRBD1 (5 bases). This CDR3 spans 13 amino acids. Germline loops: CDR1 GTSNPN, CDR2 SVGIG (reference sequence). The V end was cut by 2 bases, the J end by 7 bases, with 14 bases between.

Points on this clonotype: The DNA is left out, because the CDR3 cannot be placed on it with certainty; the CDR3 is given as TCRdb lists it. V usage is TRBV7-9 and J usage is TRBJ1-2; the table's D call, TRBD1, was not checked against the DNA. The CDR3 length is 17 residues, termini included. CDR1 is SEHNR, CDR2 FQNEAQ, per germline (reference sequence). CDR3 region: CASSLGPGQATPSGYTF.